The 28 T cell receptor beta chains given below trace back to one sample, sequenced in a study of shared clonotypes between healthy human individuals. Only in-frame clones appear in the TCRdb table, and some are missing; sequencing was by immunoSEQ multiplex PCR. Here the sample spans approximately 700,000 clones, roughly 72% being singletons. Sequencing was carried out using memory CD4+ T cells sorted from blood. Specified subset: CD45RA-negative fraction. Receptor source: a woman under 40 in good health.

This clone was counted only a few times. The rearrangement joins TRBV28 to TRBJ2-5, with 12 bases that match TRBD2. The DNA matches TRBJ2-7 better at its end, which makes the J call doubtful. The CDR3 loop spans 15 amino acids. The germline CDR1 and CDR2 sequences are MDHEN and SYDVKM. Here the CDR3 DNA reads TGTGCCAGCAGTTCCCTAGCGGGAGGGCCCTACGAGCAGTACTTC. Protein: CASSSLAGGPYEQYF.

As regards this clone: Just one base apart from a much larger clone, this may be a read error. Other DNA variants within this sample encode the same CDR3. The chain employs TRBV11-2 and TRBJ1-3; D gene uncertain. V shed 4 bases and J shed 2 bases, with 6 bases lying between them. The CDR3 is 13 amino acids. CDR1 is SGHAT and CDR2 is FQNNGV in the germline V gene. This chain's CDR3 is CASSSDTGNTIYF. CDR3 nucleotide sequence: TGTGCCAGCAGCTCGGATACTGGAAACACCATATATTTT.

The chain recombines TRBV5-1 with TRBJ2-2; D ambiguous. The CDR3 runs 14 residues. Trimming removed 0 bases from V and 5 bases from J, with 8 bases in between. Germline values: CDR1 SGHRS, CDR2 YFSETQ. The CDR3 sequence is CASSLAQSTGELFF. CDR3 nucleotide sequence: TGCGCCAGCAGCTTGGCACAGTCGACCGGGGAGCTGTTTTTT.

Concerning this clone itself: A single base is all that separates this from a far larger clone, so a read error is likely. The chain has TRBV5-6 and TRBJ2-5; no reliable D call. Germline loops: CDR1 SGHDT, CDR2 YYEEEE. The CDR3 has 11 residues. The ends were cut back, 2 bases at V and 7 bases at J, with 6 bases in the middle. The chain's CDR3 is CASSLLGTQYF. The DNA for the CDR3 is TGTGCCAGCAGCTTATTAGGGACCCAGTACTTC.

This clone was recorded a few times. J is TRBJ1-1 and V is TRBV5-4; no reliable D call. The germline V and J ends were trimmed by 0 bases and 4 bases, with 10 bases remaining between them. Germline V gives CDR1 SGHNT, CDR2 YYREEE (reference sequence). The CDR3 sequence is 14 residues long. The CDR3 spells CASSLAEESTEAFF. The CDR3 DNA reads as TGTGCCAGCAGCTTGGCGGAGGAATCCACTGAAGCTTTCTTT.

The V and J genes are TRBV5-1 and TRBJ2-7, with D perhaps matching TRBD1 or TRBD2 (6 bases each). V lost 7 bases, J lost 5 bases, and 13 bases lay in between. The CDR3 runs to 12 residues. Germline lookup yields CDR1 SGHRS and CDR2 YFSETQ. The CDR3 DNA sequence: TGCGCCAGCCGGGGGCAGGGGCACGAGCAGTACTTC. Translating gives CASRGQGHEQYF.

The genes are TRBV20-1 and TRBJ1-1; the D gene is possibly TRBD1 (5 bases). Per germline, CDR1 DFQATT and CDR2 SNEGSKA (reference sequence). V was pared by 6 bases and J by 3 bases, with 8 bases between. This CDR3 contains 11 residues. In nucleotides, the CDR3 is TGCAGTGCCCGGGGGGACACTGAAGCTTTCTTT. Amino acids: CSARGDTEAFF.

This clone came up once. This chain links TRBV30 with TRBJ2-5; TRBD2 aligns across 7 bases. This CDR3 region has 13 residues. Germline loops: CDR1 GTSNPN, CDR2 SVGIG (reference sequence). The J segment lost 4 bases and the V segment lost 3 bases, leaving 5 bases of the junction unmatched. The CDR3 nucleotides are TGTGCCTGGAGGGCGGGAGTGGGAGAGACCCAGTACTTC. This gives the protein CAWRAGVGETQYF.

This clone was recorded once. This rearrangement joins TRBV10-3 to TRBJ2-7; 8 bases fit TRBD1. This CDR3 spans 13 amino acids. Germline V gives CDR1 ENHRY, CDR2 SYGVKD. The V gene end was trimmed by 4 bases and the J gene end by 3 bases; junction bases not matched to a gene: 2. CDR3 sequence (DNA): TGTGCCATCAGTGGACAGGGGAACTACGAGCAGTACTTC. It is translated as CAISGQGNYEQYF.

The chain is built from TRBV19 and TRBJ1-5; TRBD1 is a possible D gene (5 bases). Germline V gene lookup returns CDR1 LNHDA and CDR2 SQIVND (reference sequence). The CDR3 is 17 residues long. The V and J ends lost 3 bases and 1 base respectively, with 16 bases between them. CDR3 residues: CASSMFFGAGSNQPQHF. The CDR3 nucleotides read TGTGCCAGTAGTATGTTCTTCGGGGCGGGGAGCAATCAGCCCCAGCATTTT.

Notes on this clone: Other DNA sequences in the same sample also yield this CDR3. The rearrangement uses TRBV6-5 and TRBJ2-7, with 8 bases lining up with TRBD2. V trimming: 7 bases; J trimming: 2 bases; junction bases outside the gene matches: 7. CDR1 MNHEY and CDR2 SVGAGI come from the germline V gene. This CDR3 comprises 14 residues. In DNA form, the CDR3 reads TGTGCCAGCACGCGTACTAGCGGCACCTACGAGCAGTACTTC. Encoded protein: CASTRTSGTYEQYF.

CDR3 amino acids: CASTKTGGNEQFF. The CDR3 bases are TGTGCCAGCACCAAAACCGGTGGGAATGAGCAGTTCTTC. The chain recombines TRBV25-1 with TRBJ2-1; D uncertain. V gave up 7 bases and J gave up 7 bases, with 14 bases separating them. Germline loops: CDR1 MGHDK, CDR2 SYGVNS. This CDR3 is built from 13 residues.

The chain joins TRBV28 to TRBJ2-1; possibly TRBD1 for D (5 bases). Trimming left V 4 bases short and J 4 bases short, with 14 bases between. There are 15 residues in the CDR3. Germline CDR1 MDHEN, CDR2 SYDVKM. The CDR3 is CASSSVQGRYNEQFF. CDR3 nucleotide sequence: TGTGCCAGCAGTTCTGTCCAGGGTCGGTACAATGAGCAGTTCTTC.

The genes are TRBV2 and TRBJ2-7, with D perhaps being TRBD1 or TRBD2 (5 bases each). Between the trimmed V and J ends, which lost 6 bases and 2 bases, there was a span of 20 bases. Germline CDR1 SNHLY, CDR2 FYNNEI. The CDR3 has 16 residues. The CDR3 spells CASSVFFFGDPYEQYF. The DNA of the CDR3 is TGTGCCAGCAGCGTATTCTTCTTCGGGGACCCCTACGAGCAGTACTTC.

V gene TRBV28 combines with J gene TRBJ2-7; D ambiguous. The CDR3 has 13 amino acids. The V end was cut by 8 bases, the J end by 0 bases, with 11 bases between. The germline V gene has CDR1 MDHEN and CDR2 SYDVKM. CDR3 residues: CASEALNSYEQYF. CDR3 DNA sequence: TGTGCCAGCGAAGCGCTAAACTCCTACGAGCAGTACTTC.

The rearrangement joins TRBV5-1 to TRBJ1-1; the D is unclear. CDR1 is SGHRS, CDR2 YFSETQ, per germline. CDR3 length equals 16 residues. V lost 0 bases and J lost 1, with 13 bases in between. The CDR3 DNA reads TGCGCCAGCAGCTTGGGCGGCGGACGGGCGAACACTGAAGCTTTCTTT. Protein: CASSLGGGRANTEAFF. The full variable domain, in which reference TRBV5-1 and TRBJ1-1 provide the parts outside the CDR3, is KAGVTQTPRYLIKTRGQQVTLSCSPISGHRSVSWYQQTPGQGLQFLFEYFSETQRNKGNFPGRFSGRQFSNSRSEMNVSTLELGDSALYLCASSLGGGRANTEAFFGQGTRLTVV.

This clone was picked up a small number of times. The chain combines TRBV4-2 with TRBJ2-3; TRBD2 agrees at 9 bases. The germline V gene has CDR1 LGHNA and CDR2 YNFKEQ. V lost 1 base to trimming and J lost 6 bases; unmatched junction nucleotides: 5. This CDR3 comprises 15 residues. The CDR3 DNA follows: TGTGCCAGCAGCCAAGGACTAGCGGCGGGGGATACGCAGTATTTT. This sequence encodes CASSQGLAAGDTQYF.

The J gene is TRBJ2-5, the V gene TRBV19; D is perhaps TRBD2 (6 bases). From germline, CDR1 is LNHDA and CDR2 SQIVND (reference sequence). Trimming stripped 7 bases from V and 6 bases from J, with 15 bases between. The CDR3 has 13 residues. This CDR3 is CASKESGLKTQYF. The CDR3 bases are TGTGCCAGTAAGGAAAGCGGGTTAAAGACCCAGTACTTC.

This clone was detected a few times. The chain links TRBV9 to TRBJ2-1; TRBD2 matches at 11 bases. Germline values: CDR1 SGDLS, CDR2 YYNGEE. The V segment lost 0 bases and the J segment 1 base; nucleotides outside the gene matches: 3. The CDR3 is 17 residues long. CDR3 sequence: CASSVGPSGRSYNEQFF. For the CDR3, the DNA is TGTGCCAGCAGCGTAGGGCCTAGCGGGAGGTCCTACAATGAGCAGTTCTTC.

This clone was counted once. The chain joins TRBV5-1 to TRBJ2-5; D call uncertain. Germline V CDR1 and CDR2: SGHRS, YFSETQ. This CDR3 contains 15 residues. Deletions cut 4 bases from V and 2 bases from J, with 15 bases between. The CDR3 reads CASSPRRQVQETQYF. In nucleotides, the CDR3 is TGCGCCAGCAGCCCCCGCAGGCAGGTTCAAGAGACCCAGTACTTC. Drawing the rest from reference TRBV5-1 and TRBJ2-5, the complete variable domain is KAGVTQTPRYLIKTRGQQVTLSCSPISGHRSVSWYQQTPGQGLQFLFEYFSETQRNKGNFPGRFSGRQFSNSRSEMNVSTLELGDSALYLCASSPRRQVQETQYFGPGTRLLVL.

V usage is TRBV28 and J usage is TRBJ1-5; D is possibly TRBD1 (6 bases). V lost 7 bases, J lost 0 bases, and 22 bases lay in between. Per germline, CDR1 MDHEN and CDR2 SYDVKM. The CDR3 has 18 residues. In DNA form, the CDR3 reads TGTGCCAGCAACCGACCAGGGACAACCCGCTATAGCAATCAGCCCCAGCATTTT. Translated, it gives CASNRPGTTRYSNQPQHF.

This chain connects TRBV5-6 to TRBJ2-7; no definite D call. The V and J ends lost 3 bases and 2 bases respectively, with 9 bases between them. From germline, CDR1 is SGHDT and CDR2 YYEEEE. This CDR3 has 13 amino acids. The CDR3 reads CASSSLSPYEQYF. In DNA form, the CDR3 reads TGTGCCAGCAGCTCACTTTCCCCCTACGAGCAGTACTTC.

In its sample, this clone was seen a few times. Other DNA sequences within the sample encode an identical CDR3. The J gene is TRBJ2-5, the V gene TRBV7-8; 8 bases agree with TRBD1. This CDR3 has 14 amino acids. Per the germline V gene, CDR1 is SGHVS and CDR2 is FQNEAQ. J was trimmed by 4 bases and V by 1 base; bases with no gene match: 2. CDR3 nucleotides: TGTGCCAGCAGCTTAGATGGGACAGGAGAGACCCAGTACTTC. Residues: CASSLDGTGETQYF. Looking up the rest from reference TRBV7-8 and TRBJ2-5 gives the full variable domain: GAGVSQSPRYKVAKRGQDVALRCDPISGHVSLFWYQQALGQGPEFLTYFQNEAQLDKSGLPSDRFFAERPEGSVSTLKIQRTQQEDSAVYLCASSLDGTGETQYFGPGTRLLVL.

This chain joins TRBV19 and TRBJ2-1; 9 bases match TRBD2. The length of the CDR3 is 15 residues. CDR1 is LNHDA, CDR2 SQIVND, per germline (reference sequence). V was pared by 7 bases and J by 6 bases, with 10 bases of the junction left unmatched. In DNA, the CDR3 is TGTGCCAGTAATATCGGGACTAGCTTTTCCAATGAGCAGTTCTTC. Protein sequence: CASNIGTSFSNEQFF.

At least ten counts were recorded for this clone. The V and J genes are TRBV6-1 and TRBJ1-4; D is unclear. V dropped 0 bases and J dropped 8 bases, with 16 bases sitting between them. Germline V lookup: CDR1 MNHNS, CDR2 SASEGT. This CDR3 is built from 16 residues. CDR3 nucleotides: TGTGCCAGCAGTGAAGCTACCCACATCGGAGGGGAAAAACTGTTTTTT. Protein sequence: CASSEATHIGGEKLFF.

This clone was recorded once. The chain carries TRBV6-6 and TRBJ1-2, with D unclear. V dropped 3 bases and J dropped 3 bases, with 14 bases sitting between them. The CDR3 contains 15 residues. Germline lookup yields CDR1 MNHNY and CDR2 SVGAGI (reference sequence). The CDR3 region is CASSYPRWQDYGYTF. The CDR3 nucleotides read TGTGCCAGCAGTTATCCCCGATGGCAGGACTATGGCTACACCTTC.

The chain uses TRBV19 and TRBJ2-2; TRBD1 agrees at 9 bases. The trim removed 8 bases at V and 4 bases at J, leaving 11 bases unmatched. CDR3 size: 16 residues. Germline V lookup: CDR1 LNHDA, CDR2 SQIVND (reference sequence). This CDR3 is CASFNRGRQVTGELFF. The CDR3 coding sequence is TGTGCCAGTTTCAACAGGGGGCGCCAAGTCACCGGGGAGCTGTTTTTT.

In its sample, this clone was seen a few times. In DNA form, the CDR3 reads TGTGCCAGCAGGCCTTGGACAGGGGGCGTCTATGGCTACACCTTC. Translating it yields CASRPWTGGVYGYTF. This chain joins TRBV28 and TRBJ1-2, with 11 bases lining up with TRBD1. In germline, CDR1 is MDHEN, CDR2 SYDVKM. This CDR3 spans 15 amino acids. Losses at the gene ends were 6 bases for V and 4 bases for J; bases not matched to a gene: 7.